This entry concerns a single TCR beta chain. Its antigen remains unidentified. This sample also contains other DNA sequences that code for the same CDR3. These data are taken from a study of shared clonotypes between healthy human individuals. Regarding the study as a whole: Sharing across four donors was highest in naive CD4 (about 5%) and lowest in memory CD8 (around 0.4%).

Replicate sorted-subset PCRs were loaded with around 0.2 ug DNA, approximately 31,000 T cell genomes. Repertoires were generated with immunoSEQ multiplex PCR, while TCRdb's copy carries only in-frame clones and drops some. The data show 1,500,000 or so clones, roughly 98.5% seen once. The CDR3 runs 13 residues. The V end lost 6 bases, the J end lost 5 bases, and 10 bases lay between the germline ends. Germline CDR1 KGHSH, CDR2 LQKENI. The material sequenced was naive CD4+ T cells sorted from blood. Indicated subset: CD45RA+ positively selected. This clonotype originated in a young man in good health. The V call is TRBV18, the J call TRBJ1-4; D not resolved. The CDR3 DNA reads as TGTGCCAGCTCCCCGGTGGGGAATGAAAAACTGTTTTTT. This codes for CASSPVGNEKLFF.